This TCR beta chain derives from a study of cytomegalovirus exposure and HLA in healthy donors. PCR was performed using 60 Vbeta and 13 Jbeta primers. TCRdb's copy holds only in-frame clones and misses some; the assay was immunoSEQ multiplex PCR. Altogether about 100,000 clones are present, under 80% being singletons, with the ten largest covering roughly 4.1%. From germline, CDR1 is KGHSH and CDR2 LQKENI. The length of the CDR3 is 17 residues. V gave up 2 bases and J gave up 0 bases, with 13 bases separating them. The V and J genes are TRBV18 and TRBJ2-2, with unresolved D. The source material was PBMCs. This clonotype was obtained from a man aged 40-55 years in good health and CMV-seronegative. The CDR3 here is CASSPSQVVSNTGELFF. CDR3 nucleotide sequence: TGTGCCAGCTCACCATCCCAGGTGGTCTCGAACACCGGGGAGCTGTTTTTT.